These 23 T cell receptor beta chains share one sample of origin, sequenced in a study of a mutant IDH1 vaccine in newly diagnosed glioma. The time point here: week 23, last vaccination. One vaccine dose held 300 ug of mutant IDH1 20-mer peptide and came with topical imiquimod. Clones were read by immunoSEQ multiplex PCR, and TCRdb kept only the in-frame ones, dropping some. Of over 50,000 clones listed, about 80% were seen once; the top ten hold less than 15%. These receptors have no known antigen. Here the sequenced sample was PBMCs, taken from a glioma patient whose treatment included an IDH1 peptide vaccine. All receptors derive from a man aged 18 to 30 with glioma.

The genes are TRBV18 and TRBJ1-6; 9 nucleotides match TRBD1. The CDR3 loop spans 16 amino acids. Trimming cost V 3 bases and J 6 bases; bases outside gene matches: 6. CDR1 KGHSH and CDR2 LQKENI come from the germline V gene. The CDR3 is CASSPLQGASNSPLHF. The CDR3 region has the DNA TGTGCCAGCTCACCTTTACAGGGGGCTTCTAATTCACCCCTCCACTTT.

Here the CDR3 reads CASSLVRNNSPLHF. The CDR3 DNA reads as TGTGCCAGCAGCTTGGTACGGAATAATTCACCCCTCCACTTT. The chain links TRBV5-6 to TRBJ1-6, with D unclear. The CDR3 extends over 14 amino acids. Germline values: CDR1 SGHDT, CDR2 YYEEEE. The ends were cut back, 0 bases at V and 5 bases at J, with 6 bases in the middle.

The V call is TRBV7-9, the J call TRBJ1-2; D gene ambiguous. CDR3 length: 13 residues. The germline V and J ends were trimmed by 6 bases and 5 bases, with 13 bases remaining between them. Germline V CDR1 and CDR2: SEHNR, FQNEAQ (reference sequence). The CDR3 here is CASSSASLYGYTF. The CDR3 nucleotides read TGTGCCAGCAGTTCCGCAAGTCTGTATGGCTACACCTTC.

The rearrangement uses TRBV21-1 and TRBJ1-4; the table's D call of TRBD1 was not tested on the DNA. TRBV21-1 is labeled a pseudogene. This CDR3 is 15 amino acids long. As DNA, the CDR3 is TGTGCCAGCAGCACCCCGGGACAGGGGTATGAAAAACTGTTTTTT. Translated: CASSTPGQGYEKLFF.

The rearrangement uses TRBV19 and TRBJ2-7; TRBD1 might be the D (5 bases). The V and J ends lost 2 bases and 3 bases respectively, with 14 bases between them. In germline, CDR1 is LNHDA, CDR2 SQIVND (reference sequence). The CDR3 contains 15 residues. CDR3 in DNA: TGTGCCAGTAGTATACAGGGTGGCGGACGCTACGAGCAGTACTTC. It translates to CASSIQGGGRYEQYF.

The chain couples TRBV5-1 to TRBJ2-2; TRBD2 might be the D (5 bases). Trimming removed 1 base from V and 13 bases from J, with 11 bases in between. Per germline, CDR1 SGHRS and CDR2 YFSETQ. This CDR3 has 12 amino acids. CDR3 in amino acids: CASSLMTRGLFF. The DNA of the CDR3 is TGCGCCAGCAGCTTGATGACTCGGGGGCTGTTTTTT.

The chain combines TRBV7-8 with TRBJ2-5; tentative D call: TRBD1 (6 bases). CDR1 SGHVS and CDR2 FQNEAQ come from the germline V gene. V shed 5 bases and J shed 3 bases, with 13 bases lying between them. The CDR3 runs 14 residues. CDR3: CASSHRTVKETQYF. CDR3 in DNA: TGTGCCAGCAGCCATCGGACAGTAAAAGAGACCCAGTACTTC.

J is TRBJ1-1 and V is TRBV29-1, with D possibly matching TRBD1 (6 bases). CDR1 is SQVTM, CDR2 ANQGSEA, per germline. There are 15 residues in the CDR3. V gave up 5 bases and J gave up 1 base, with 17 bases separating them. Here the CDR3 DNA reads TGCAGCGTTTTCTTTTTAACAGGGAGGAACACTGAAGCTTTCTTT. This translates into CSVFFLTGRNTEAFF.

The chain has TRBV19 and TRBJ1-1; 7 bases are shared with TRBD1. Germline V gene sequence: CDR1 LNHDA, CDR2 SQIVND (reference sequence). Trimming took 3 bases from V and 1 from J; bases not matched to a gene: 11. The CDR3 consists of 17 residues. In DNA form, the CDR3 reads TGTGCCAGTAGTATCGCTAGATCAGGGGGTCCGAACACTGAAGCTTTCTTT. The encoded protein is CASSIARSGGPNTEAFF.

The gene calls are TRBV6-1 and TRBJ1-6; TRBD1 is a possible D gene (5 bases). CDR3 length: 14 amino acids. V gave up 11 bases and J gave up 8 bases, with 19 bases separating them. Germline V gives CDR1 MNHNS, CDR2 SASEGT. CDR3 nucleotides: TGTGCCCAGGTTAGGGGAATGGAGTATTCACCCCTCCACTTT. Residues: CAQVRGMEYSPLHF.

V is TRBV30 and J is TRBJ1-3, with a weak D call TRBD1 (6 bases). The CDR3 extends over 14 amino acids. The V end was cut by 0 bases, the J end by 5 bases, with 11 bases between. Germline V CDR1 and CDR2: GTSNPN, SVGIG (reference sequence). The DNA for the CDR3 is TGTGCCTGGAGTGTACCAGGGGCGCGAAACACCATATATTTT. Amino acid sequence: CAWSVPGARNTIYF.

Here the CDR3 DNA reads TGTGCCAGCAGCTTAAATAGCGGGGGTGGAGATACGCAGTATTTT. Protein: CASSLNSGGGDTQYF. The V gene is TRBV7-3, the J gene TRBJ2-3; TRBD2 matches at 9 bases. This CDR3 has 15 amino acids. With 1 base clipped from V and 5 bases from J, the junction kept 4 bases outside the gene matches. CDR1 and CDR2 from the germline V gene are SGHTA and FQGTGA.

The gene calls are TRBV27 and TRBJ2-7; maybe TRBD2 (5 bases). The CDR3 contains 15 residues. The V gene lost 0 bases and the J gene lost 5 bases, with 14 bases spanning the gap. Germline values: CDR1 MNHEY, CDR2 SMNVEV (reference sequence). The CDR3 here is CASSLSTRDYDEQYF. CDR3 DNA sequence: TGTGCCAGCAGTTTATCTACGAGGGATTATGACGAGCAGTACTTC.

The chain has TRBV13 and TRBJ2-1; TRBD2 matches 11 bases. CDR3 length equals 15 residues. V was clipped by 6 bases and J by 4 bases; unmatched bases: 5. Germline-derived CDR1 and CDR2 are PRHDT and FYEKMQ (reference sequence). CDR3 sequence (DNA): TGTGCCAGCAGTCCCGGACTAGCGGGTTACAATGAGCAGTTCTTC. Translated: CASSPGLAGYNEQFF. Using reference TRBV13 and TRBJ2-1 for the parts outside the CDR3, the full variable domain is AAGVIQSPRHLIKEKRETATLKCYPIPRHDTVYWYQQGPGQDPQFLISFYEKMQSDKGSIPDRFSAQQFSDYHSELNMSSLELGDSALYFCASSPGLAGYNEQFFGPGTRLTVL.

The genes are TRBV6-5 and TRBJ1-4, with D maybe TRBD1 (5 bases). V gave up 0 bases and J gave up 0 bases, with 8 bases separating them. CDR1 and CDR2 (germline): MNHEY, SVGAGI. This CDR3 spans 16 amino acids. CDR3 loop: CASSYSTTATNEKLFF. The CDR3 region has the DNA TGTGCCAGCAGTTACTCGACGACAGCAACTAATGAAAAACTGTTTTTT.

With regard to this clone: Different DNA sequences within this sample yield the same CDR3. The chain carries TRBV7-9 and TRBJ2-2; D remains ambiguous. The length of the CDR3 is 14 residues. The V end lost 5 bases, the J end lost 0 bases, and 7 bases lay between the germline ends. Germline lookup yields CDR1 SEHNR and CDR2 FQNEAQ (reference sequence). Here the CDR3 reads CASSPRANTGELFF. The CDR3 nucleotides read TGTGCCAGCAGCCCACGTGCGAACACCGGGGAGCTGTTTTTT. Full variable domain (rest looked up from reference TRBV7-9 and TRBJ2-2): DTGVSQNPRHKITKRGQNVTFRCDPISEHNRLYWYRQTLGQGPEFLTYFQNEAQLEKSRLLSDRFSAERPKGSFSTLEIQRTEQGDSAMYLCASSPRANTGELFFGEGSRLTVL.

CDR3 region: CASSARARADEQFF. CDR3 DNA: TGTGCCAGCAGCGCCCGGGCAAGGGCCGATGAGCAGTTCTTC. The rearrangement uses TRBV9 and TRBJ2-1; D remains unclear. Trimming removed 3 bases from V and 8 bases from J, with 15 bases in between. This CDR3 is 14 amino acids long. Germline V gives CDR1 SGDLS, CDR2 YYNGEE.

The chain joins TRBV7-2 to TRBJ2-5; tentative D call: TRBD2 (5 bases). Germline values: CDR1 SGHTA, CDR2 FQGNSA. The CDR3 contains 14 residues. Trimming cost V 1 base and J 5 bases, with 11 bases left between them. The CDR3 reads CASSLVRGRETQYF. As DNA, the CDR3 is TGTGCCAGCAGCTTAGTTCGGGGTAGGGAGACCCAGTACTTC.

The chain links TRBV7-9 to TRBJ2-1, with D maybe TRBD2 (6 bases). V was cut by 8 bases and J by 6 bases, with 17 bases left in between. The CDR3 is 14 residues long. The germline V gene has CDR1 SEHNR and CDR2 FQNEAQ (reference sequence). The CDR3 reads CASSGVGSVNEQFF. Here the CDR3 DNA reads TGTGCCAGCTCTGGTGTCGGGAGCGTCAATGAGCAGTTCTTC.

The chain couples TRBV23-1 to TRBJ1-2; no firm D call. TRBV23-1 belongs to the ORF category, with a function that is uncertain. The CDR3 runs to 15 residues. V shed 4 bases and J shed 8 bases, with 20 bases lying between them. The CDR3 here is CASSRTTSGPAGYTF. The CDR3 DNA is TGCGCCAGCAGTCGCACAACTTCGGGTCCGGCGGGCTACACCTTC.

CDR3 coding DNA: TGTGCCAGTAGCGCCGGGACCTACAATAATTCACCCCTCCACTTT. It yields the protein CASSAGTYNNSPLHF. The V call is TRBV19, the J call TRBJ1-6; weak D call: TRBD1 (5 bases). Germline CDR1 and CDR2: LNHDA and SQIVND (reference sequence). The CDR3 runs to 15 residues. The V and J ends lost 6 bases and 5 bases respectively, with 14 bases between them.

The V gene is TRBV5-1, the J gene TRBJ2-3; D not resolved. The CDR3 is made up of 17 amino acids. V lost 1 base, J lost 2 bases, and 17 bases lay in between. From germline, CDR1 is SGHRS and CDR2 YFSETQ. CDR3 sequence: CASSLLRSSALTDTQYF. Written as DNA, the CDR3 is TGCGCCAGCAGCTTGCTTAGGTCCAGCGCTCTCACAGATACGCAGTATTTT. Complete variable domain (other parts from reference TRBV5-1 and TRBJ2-3): KAGVTQTPRYLIKTRGQQVTLSCSPISGHRSVSWYQQTPGQGLQFLFEYFSETQRNKGNFPGRFSGRQFSNSRSEMNVSTLELGDSALYLCASSLLRSSALTDTQYFGPGTRLTVL.

The chain has TRBV9 and TRBJ2-7, with TRBD2 matching 10 bases. V was pared by 0 bases and J by 4 bases, with 1 base of the junction left unmatched. The germline gives CDR1 SGDLS, CDR2 YYNGEE. The CDR3 is 14 amino acids. This CDR3 reads CASSVASGSYEQYF. The CDR3 nucleotides are TGTGCCAGCAGCGTAGCTAGCGGGAGTTACGAGCAGTACTTC.